This T cell receptor beta chain derives from a study of T cell responses to AZD1222 COVID-19 vaccine. Study observations and caveats: There were mostly white British donors and more females than males, and clonal diversity was possibly underestimated. The study sampled repertoires only after the peak T cell response.

This CDR3 has 14 residues. V lost 0 bases and J 2 bases, leaving 8 bases between the germline ends. Germline CDR1 and CDR2: SGHRS and YFSETQ. Points on this clone: Its cognate antigen is unknown.

Data came from immunoSEQ multiplex PCR; TCRdb stores just in-frame clones and leaves some out. This sample yields 120,000 or so clones, of which 88% are seen a single time; approximately 8% belongs to the top ten. This clonotype originated in an adult in good health. J is TRBJ1-2 and V is TRBV5-1; no definite D call. The sequenced sample was peripheral blood, obtained on day 0 of AZD1222 vaccination. The CDR3 sequence: CASSLVPGNYGYTF. The DNA of the CDR3 is TGCGCCAGCAGCTTGGTTCCGGGAAACTATGGCTACACCTTC. Looking up the rest from reference TRBV5-1 and TRBJ1-2 gives the full variable domain: KAGVTQTPRYLIKTRGQQVTLSCSPISGHRSVSWYQQTPGQGLQFLFEYFSETQRNKGNFPGRFSGRQFSNSRSEMNVSTLELGDSALYLCASSLVPGNYGYTFGSGTRLTVV.